These 19 T cell receptor beta chains came from one sample sequenced in a study of shared clonotypes between healthy human individuals. The data were produced by immunoSEQ multiplex PCR, yet TCRdb's version contains in-frame clones alone and is incomplete. Of about 2.3 million clones in the sample, just over 90% are singletons; the top ten hold about 0.41%. Material: naive CD4+ T cells from PBMCs. Sample subset: CD45RA+ positively selected. The receptors were gathered from a man between 18 and 29 years old in good health. Some clones in this sample may be carry-over from other donors' samples.

The rearrangement links TRBV6-6 to TRBJ2-2, with D uncertain. Trimming cost V 8 bases and J 6 bases, with 4 bases left between them. Looked up from germline, CDR1 is MNHNY and CDR2 is SVGAGI (reference sequence). There are 10 residues in the CDR3. The CDR3 bases are TGTGCCAGCGGCTCCGGGGAGCTGTTTTTT. This codes for CASGSGELFF.

This clone was found a few times. The chain uses TRBV30 and TRBJ1-5; 7 bases fit TRBD1. The CDR3 covers 14 residues. CDR1 and CDR2 from the germline V gene are GTSNPN and SVGIG (reference sequence). The V gene end was trimmed by 1 base and the J gene end by 5 bases; junction bases not matched to a gene: 5. In nucleotides, the CDR3 is TGTGCCTGGAGTGGGGGACAGCCGCATCAGCCCCAGCATTTT. Encoded protein: CAWSGGQPHQPQHF.

The chain carries TRBV4-3 and TRBJ2-2; D uncertain. Germline lookup yields CDR1 LGHNA and CDR2 YSLEER. V shed 4 bases and J shed 0 bases, with 18 bases lying between them. The CDR3 runs to 18 residues. Here the CDR3 reads CASSPRLIYLTNTGELFF. The CDR3 DNA reads TGCGCCAGCAGCCCGCGCCTTATCTACCTAACGAACACCGGGGAGCTGTTTTTT.

The chain combines TRBV19 with TRBJ2-5; weak D call: TRBD1 (6 bases). This CDR3 has 15 residues. Germline CDR1 is LNHDA and CDR2 is SQIVND (reference sequence). V was cut by 3 bases and J by 2 bases, with 13 bases left in between. CDR3: CASSIRGTKQETQYF. DNA for the CDR3: TGTGCCAGTAGTATTAGGGGGACCAAACAAGAGACCCAGTACTTC. The variable domain in full, with the rest retrieved from reference TRBV19 and TRBJ2-5, is DGGITQSPKYLFRKEGQNVTLSCEQNLNHDAMYWYRQDPGQGLRLIYYSQIVNDFQKGDIAEGYSVSREKKESFPLTVTSAQKNPTAFYLCASSIRGTKQETQYFGPGTRLLVL.

This clone was seen once. This sample includes further DNA sequences coding for the same CDR3. The chain uses TRBV2 and TRBJ1-5; TRBD1 is a possible D gene (5 bases). Looked up from germline, CDR1 is SNHLY and CDR2 is FYNNEI. The V gene lost 6 bases and the J gene lost 1 base, with 13 bases spanning the gap. CDR3 size: 15 residues. CDR3 coding DNA: TGTGCCAGCAGCGACAGAACTGGGAGCAATCAGCCCCAGCATTTT. It codes for CASSDRTGSNQPQHF.

The rearrangement uses TRBV6-5 and TRBJ2-1, with TRBD2 matching 8 bases. Trimming took 6 bases from V and 2 from J; bases not matched to a gene: 6. This CDR3 spans 15 amino acids. The V gene's germline CDR1 is MNHEY and CDR2 SVGAGI. The CDR3 DNA follows: TGTGCCAGCAGCGATACTAGCGGCGCCTACAATGAGCAGTTCTTC. Translated: CASSDTSGAYNEQFF.

This chain connects TRBV10-3 to TRBJ1-2; D uncertain. Germline assignment: CDR1 ENHRY and CDR2 SYGVKD. The CDR3 runs to 16 residues. Trimming shortened V by 4 bases and J by 6 bases, and 21 bases separated the two germline ends. This chain's CDR3 is CAISVSGLVRSDGYTF. The CDR3 DNA reads TGTGCCATCAGTGTGTCTGGCTTGGTACGCTCGGATGGCTACACCTTC.

V usage is TRBV5-1 and J usage is TRBJ1-1, with TRBD1 identical over 12 bases. Trimming took 3 bases from V and 6 from J; bases not matched to a gene: 9. This CDR3 contains 16 residues. The V gene's germline CDR1 is SGHRS and CDR2 YFSETQ. The CDR3 sequence: CASSWAGTGGRSEAFF. CDR3 bases: TGCGCCAGCAGCTGGGCCGGGACAGGGGGCCGGTCTGAAGCTTTCTTT. Full variable domain (missing parts from reference TRBV5-1 and TRBJ1-1): KAGVTQTPRYLIKTRGQQVTLSCSPISGHRSVSWYQQTPGQGLQFLFEYFSETQRNKGNFPGRFSGRQFSNSRSEMNVSTLELGDSALYLCASSWAGTGGRSEAFFGQGTRLTVV.

The chain is built from TRBV2 and TRBJ2-5; 8 bases align to TRBD1. The CDR3 runs to 14 residues. The V gene end was trimmed by 6 bases and the J gene end by 1 base; junction bases not matched to a gene: 4. Germline values: CDR1 SNHLY, CDR2 FYNNEI. CDR3 in amino acids: CASRWGTGQETQYF. The CDR3 nucleotides are TGTGCCAGCAGGTGGGGGACAGGCCAAGAGACCCAGTACTTC.

The V gene is TRBV5-5, the J gene TRBJ1-1, with D perhaps TRBD1 (5 bases). Per germline, CDR1 SGHKS and CDR2 YYEKEE (reference sequence). There are 15 residues in the CDR3. The V end was cut by 6 bases, the J end by 6 bases, with 21 bases between. The CDR3 sequence is CASNPDTATVPEAFF. CDR3 coding DNA: TGTGCCAGCAACCCTGACACCGCGACAGTACCTGAAGCTTTCTTT. Variable domain in full (rest from reference TRBV5-5 and TRBJ1-1): DAGVTQSPTHLIKTRGQQVTLRCSPISGHKSVSWYQQVLGQGPQFIFQYYEKEERGRGNFPDRFSARQFPNYSSELNVNALLLGDSALYLCASNPDTATVPEAFFGQGTRLTVV.

The CDR3 sequence is CASSLLSDTGELFF. For the CDR3, the DNA is TGTGCCAGCAGCCTCTTGAGCGACACCGGGGAGCTGTTTTTT. The V gene is TRBV4-2, the J gene TRBJ2-2; D not certain. The CDR3 covers 14 residues. Trimming stripped 4 bases from V and 3 bases from J, with 9 bases between. Germline CDR1 and CDR2: LGHNA and YNFKEQ.

In DNA, the CDR3 is TGCGCCAGCAGCCAAGATCGTGCAGGGGGCACAGATACGCAGTATTTT. Translating it yields CASSQDRAGGTDTQYF. This chain connects TRBV4-3 to TRBJ2-3; D might be TRBD1 (6 bases). V was trimmed by 0 bases and J by 1 base, leaving 11 bases between them. Germline values: CDR1 LGHNA, CDR2 YSLEER. This CDR3 is 16 amino acids long.

The J gene is TRBJ2-5, the V gene TRBV19, with TRBD2 matching over 14 bases. Germline loops: CDR1 LNHDA, CDR2 SQIVND (reference sequence). V lost 6 bases and J lost 2; bases outside the gene matches: 14. This CDR3 has 19 residues. The CDR3 loop reads CASSDLRTSGRMGQETQYF. CDR3 nucleotides: TGTGCCAGTAGCGATCTACGGACTAGCGGGAGGATGGGGCAAGAGACCCAGTACTTC.

The chain joins TRBV15 to TRBJ2-5; D remains ambiguous. The V gene's germline CDR1 is LNHNV and CDR2 YYDKDF (reference sequence). The V and J ends lost 0 bases and 1 base respectively, with 6 bases between them. This CDR3 spans 14 amino acids. In DNA, the CDR3 is TGTGCCACCAGCAGAGACGTCTCCCAAGAGACCCAGTACTTC. It specifies CATSRDVSQETQYF. The variable domain in full, completed from reference TRBV15 and TRBJ2-5, reads DAMVIQNPRYQVTQFGKPVTLSCSQTLNHNVMYWYQQKSSQAPKLLFHYYDKDFNNEADTPDNFQSRRPNTSFCFLDIRSPGLGDTAMYLCATSRDVSQETQYFGPGTRLLVL.

The rearrangement joins TRBV7-8 to TRBJ1-3, with TRBD1 matching 7 bases. This CDR3 is built from 15 residues. V was pared by 5 bases and J by 4 bases, with 8 bases of the junction left unmatched. Germline CDR1 and CDR2: SGHVS and FQNEAQ. This CDR3 is CASSQDRVSGNTIYF. CDR3 nucleotides: TGTGCCAGCAGCCAAGACAGGGTTTCGGGAAACACCATATATTTT.

This chain connects TRBV7-2 to TRBJ2-3; 7 nucleotides agree with TRBD2. Trimming took 5 bases from V and 0 from J; bases not matched to a gene: 8. This CDR3 contains 16 residues. Germline-derived CDR1 and CDR2 are SGHTA and FQGNSA. CDR3 DNA sequence: TGTGCCAGCAGCCCCAGGACTAGTGCTAGCACAGATACGCAGTATTTT. Amino acids: CASSPRTSASTDTQYF. The whole variable domain, filled in from reference TRBV7-2 and TRBJ2-3, reads GAGVSQSPSNKVTEKGKDVELRCDPISGHTALYWYRQSLGQGLEFLIYFQGNSAPDKSGLPSDRFSAERTGGSVSTLTIQRTQQEDSAVYLCASSPRTSASTDTQYFGPGTRLTVL.

The chain is built from TRBV10-3 and TRBJ1-1; 9 positions match TRBD1. Germline V gives CDR1 ENHRY, CDR2 SYGVKD. The CDR3 sequence is 14 residues long. V gave up 4 bases and J gave up 4 bases; unmatched junction bases: 4. The CDR3 DNA is TGTGCCATCAGTGCGGACAGGGGTGGCACTGAAGCTTTCTTT. It is translated as CAISADRGGTEAFF.

V usage is TRBV6-5 and J usage is TRBJ1-2; 7 bases are shared with TRBD1. Germline V gene sequence: CDR1 MNHEY, CDR2 SVGAGI. The CDR3 runs to 13 residues. V dropped 9 bases and J dropped 8; count of bases not matched to a gene: 12. CDR3 sequence: CASAPGTAYGYTF. The CDR3 DNA reads TGTGCCAGTGCTCCAGGGACAGCCTACGGCTACACCTTC.

CDR3 sequence: CASRSAGQGDQPQHF. CDR3 nucleotides: TGTGCCAGCAGATCCGCGGGACAGGGGGATCAGCCCCAGCATTTT. The chain carries TRBV28 and TRBJ1-5, with 11 bases aligning to TRBD1. The CDR3 runs 15 residues. From germline, CDR1 is MDHEN and CDR2 SYDVKM. The ends lost 6 bases at V and 5 bases at J; junction bases unmatched: 6.